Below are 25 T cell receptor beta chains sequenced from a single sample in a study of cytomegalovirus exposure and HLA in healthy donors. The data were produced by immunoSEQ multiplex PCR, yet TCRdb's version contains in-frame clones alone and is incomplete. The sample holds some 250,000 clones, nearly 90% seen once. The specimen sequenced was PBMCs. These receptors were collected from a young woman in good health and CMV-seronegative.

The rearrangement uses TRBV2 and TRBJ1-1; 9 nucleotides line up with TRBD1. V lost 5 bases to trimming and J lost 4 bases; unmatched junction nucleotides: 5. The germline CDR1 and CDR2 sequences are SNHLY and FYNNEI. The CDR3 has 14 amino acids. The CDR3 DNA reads TGTGCCAGCAGTATACAGGGGGCGGGCACTGAAGCTTTCTTT. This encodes CASSIQGAGTEAFF.

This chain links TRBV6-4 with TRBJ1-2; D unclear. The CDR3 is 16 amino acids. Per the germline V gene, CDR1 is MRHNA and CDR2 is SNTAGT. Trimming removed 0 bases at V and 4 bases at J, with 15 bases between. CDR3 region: CASSDSAHSITYGYTF. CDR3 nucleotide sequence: TGTGCCAGCAGTGACTCAGCCCATTCTATAACCTATGGCTACACCTTC.

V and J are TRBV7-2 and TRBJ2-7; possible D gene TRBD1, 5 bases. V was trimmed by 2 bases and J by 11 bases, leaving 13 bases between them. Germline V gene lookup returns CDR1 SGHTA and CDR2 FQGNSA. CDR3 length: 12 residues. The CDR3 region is CASSLTGPGKYF. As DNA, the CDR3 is TGTGCCAGCAGCTTAACCGGGCCAGGGAAGTACTTC.

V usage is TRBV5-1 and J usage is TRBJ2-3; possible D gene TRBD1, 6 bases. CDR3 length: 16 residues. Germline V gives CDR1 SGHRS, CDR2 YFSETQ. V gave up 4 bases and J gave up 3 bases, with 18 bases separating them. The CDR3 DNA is TGCGCCAGCAGCGACAACAGGGTAGTAAGTACAGATACGCAGTATTTT. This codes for CASSDNRVVSTDTQYF.

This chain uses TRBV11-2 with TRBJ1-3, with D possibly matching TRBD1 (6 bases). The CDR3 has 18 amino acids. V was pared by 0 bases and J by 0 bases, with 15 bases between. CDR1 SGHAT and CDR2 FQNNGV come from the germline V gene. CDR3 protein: CASSLDVAQGGSGNTIYF. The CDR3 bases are TGTGCCAGCAGCTTAGATGTAGCACAGGGTGGCTCTGGAAACACCATATATTTT.

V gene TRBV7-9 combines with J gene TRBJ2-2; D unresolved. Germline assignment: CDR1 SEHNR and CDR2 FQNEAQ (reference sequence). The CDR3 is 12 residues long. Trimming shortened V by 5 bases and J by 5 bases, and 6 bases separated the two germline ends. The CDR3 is CASSPLTGELFF. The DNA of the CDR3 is TGTGCCAGCAGCCCCTTAACCGGGGAGCTGTTTTTT.

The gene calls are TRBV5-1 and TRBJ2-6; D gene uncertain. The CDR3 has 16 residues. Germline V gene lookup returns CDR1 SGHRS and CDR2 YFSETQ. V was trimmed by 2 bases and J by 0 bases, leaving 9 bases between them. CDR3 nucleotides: TGCGCCAGCAGCTTTGTTGGCCACTCTGGGGCCAACGTCCTGACTTTC. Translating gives CASSFVGHSGANVLTF.

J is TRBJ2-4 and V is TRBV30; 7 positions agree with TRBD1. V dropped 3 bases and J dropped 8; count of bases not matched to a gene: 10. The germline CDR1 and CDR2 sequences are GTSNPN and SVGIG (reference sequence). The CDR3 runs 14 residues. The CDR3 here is CAWSPGGMGHIQYF. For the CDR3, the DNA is TGTGCCTGGAGCCCAGGGGGAATGGGTCACATTCAGTACTTC.

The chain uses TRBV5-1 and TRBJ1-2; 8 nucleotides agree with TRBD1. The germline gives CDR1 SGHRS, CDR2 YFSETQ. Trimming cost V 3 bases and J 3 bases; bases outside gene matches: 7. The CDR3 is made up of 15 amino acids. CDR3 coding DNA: TGCGCCAGCAGCTCGGACAGGGCTCCGGACTATGGCTACACCTTC. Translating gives CASSSDRAPDYGYTF.

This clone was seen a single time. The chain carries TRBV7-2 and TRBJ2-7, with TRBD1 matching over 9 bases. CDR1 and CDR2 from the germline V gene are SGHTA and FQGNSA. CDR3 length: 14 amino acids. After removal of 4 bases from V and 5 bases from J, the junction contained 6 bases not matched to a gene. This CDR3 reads CASSSQGAGNEQYF. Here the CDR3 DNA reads TGTGCCAGCAGCTCACAGGGGGCAGGGAACGAGCAGTACTTC.

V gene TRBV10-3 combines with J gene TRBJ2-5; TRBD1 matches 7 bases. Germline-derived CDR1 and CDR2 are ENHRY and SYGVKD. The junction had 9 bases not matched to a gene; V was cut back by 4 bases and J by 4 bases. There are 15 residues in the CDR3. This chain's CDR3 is CAISAPDRARETQYF. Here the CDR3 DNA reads TGTGCCATCAGTGCCCCCGACAGGGCGCGAGAGACCCAGTACTTC.

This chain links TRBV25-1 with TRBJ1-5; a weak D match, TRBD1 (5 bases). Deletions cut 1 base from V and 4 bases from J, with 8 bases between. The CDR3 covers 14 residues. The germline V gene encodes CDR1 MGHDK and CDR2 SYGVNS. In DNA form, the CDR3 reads TGTGCCAGCAGTGAATGGGGGGAGAATCAGCCCCAGCATTTT. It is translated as CASSEWGENQPQHF.

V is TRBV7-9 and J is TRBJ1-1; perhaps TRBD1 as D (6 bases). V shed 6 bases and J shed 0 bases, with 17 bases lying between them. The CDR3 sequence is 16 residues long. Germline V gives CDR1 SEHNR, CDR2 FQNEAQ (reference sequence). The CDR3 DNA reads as TGTGCCAGCAGTCCCAGTCGGGGGGCCCTGAACACTGAAGCTTTCTTT. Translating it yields CASSPSRGALNTEAFF.

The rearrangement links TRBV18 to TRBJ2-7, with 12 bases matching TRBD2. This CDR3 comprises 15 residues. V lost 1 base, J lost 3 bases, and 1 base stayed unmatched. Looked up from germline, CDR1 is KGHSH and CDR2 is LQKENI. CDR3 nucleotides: TGTGCCAGCTCACCACGACTAGCGGGGGACTACGAGCAGTACGTC. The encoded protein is CASSPRLAGDYEQYV.

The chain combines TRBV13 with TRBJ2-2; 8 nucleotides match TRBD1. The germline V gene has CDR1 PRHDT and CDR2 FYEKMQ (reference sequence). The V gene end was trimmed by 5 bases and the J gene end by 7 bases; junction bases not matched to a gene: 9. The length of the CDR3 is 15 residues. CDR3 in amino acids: CASSPGGAFGGELFF. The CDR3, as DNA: TGTGCCAGCAGCCCAGGGGGCGCTTTTGGCGGGGAGCTGTTTTTT.

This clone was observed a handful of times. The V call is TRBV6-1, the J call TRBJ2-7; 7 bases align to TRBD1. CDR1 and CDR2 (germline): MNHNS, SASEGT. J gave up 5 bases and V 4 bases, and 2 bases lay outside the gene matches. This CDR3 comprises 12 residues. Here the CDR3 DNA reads TGTGCCAGCAGTGGACAGGGTGACGAGCAGTACGTC. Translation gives CASSGQGDEQYV.

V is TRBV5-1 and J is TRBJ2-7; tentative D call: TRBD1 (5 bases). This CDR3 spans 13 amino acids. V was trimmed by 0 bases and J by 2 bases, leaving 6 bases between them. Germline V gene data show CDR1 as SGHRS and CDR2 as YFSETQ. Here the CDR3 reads CASSLEQAYEQYF. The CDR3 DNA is TGCGCCAGCAGCTTGGAACAGGCCTACGAGCAGTACTTC. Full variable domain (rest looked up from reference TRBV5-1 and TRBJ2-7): KAGVTQTPRYLIKTRGQQVTLSCSPISGHRSVSWYQQTPGQGLQFLFEYFSETQRNKGNFPGRFSGRQFSNSRSEMNVSTLELGDSALYLCASSLEQAYEQYFGPGTRLTVT.

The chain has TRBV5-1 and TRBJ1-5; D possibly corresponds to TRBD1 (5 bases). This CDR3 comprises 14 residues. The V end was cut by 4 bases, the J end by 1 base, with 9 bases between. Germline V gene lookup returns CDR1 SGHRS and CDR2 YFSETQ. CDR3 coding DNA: TGCGCCAGCAGCCTGGACACCAGCAATCAGCCCCAGCATTTT. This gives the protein CASSLDTSNQPQHF.

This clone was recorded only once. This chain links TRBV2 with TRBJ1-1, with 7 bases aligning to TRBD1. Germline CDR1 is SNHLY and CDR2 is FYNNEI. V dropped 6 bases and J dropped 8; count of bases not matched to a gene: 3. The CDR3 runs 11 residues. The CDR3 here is CASRRQGEAFF. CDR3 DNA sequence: TGTGCCAGCAGGAGACAGGGCGAAGCTTTCTTT.

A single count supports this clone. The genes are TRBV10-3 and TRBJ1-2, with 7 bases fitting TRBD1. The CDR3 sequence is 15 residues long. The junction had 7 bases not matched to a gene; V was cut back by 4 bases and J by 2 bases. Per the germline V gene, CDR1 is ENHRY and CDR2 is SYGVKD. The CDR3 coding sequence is TGTGCCATCAGTGGGAGGACAGGCATAAACTATGGCTACACCTTC. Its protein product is CAISGRTGINYGYTF.

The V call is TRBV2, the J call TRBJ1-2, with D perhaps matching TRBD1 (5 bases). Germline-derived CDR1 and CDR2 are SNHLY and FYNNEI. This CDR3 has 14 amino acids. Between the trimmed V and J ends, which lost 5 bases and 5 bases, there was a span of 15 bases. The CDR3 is CASSNPRVGYGYTF. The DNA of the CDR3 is TGTGCCAGCAGTAACCCCAGGGTAGGGTATGGCTACACCTTC.

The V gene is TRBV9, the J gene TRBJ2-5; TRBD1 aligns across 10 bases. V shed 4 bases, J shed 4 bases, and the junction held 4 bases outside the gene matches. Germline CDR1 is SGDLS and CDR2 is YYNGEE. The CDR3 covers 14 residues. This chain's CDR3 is CASSWTGGLETQYF. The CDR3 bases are TGTGCCAGCAGCTGGACAGGGGGGCTAGAGACCCAGTACTTC. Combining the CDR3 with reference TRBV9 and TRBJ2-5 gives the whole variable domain DSGVTQTPKHLITATGQRVTLRCSPRSGDLSVYWYQQSLDQGLQFLIQYYNGEERAKGNILERFSAQQFPDLHSELNLSSLELGDSALYFCASSWTGGLETQYFGPGTRLLVL.

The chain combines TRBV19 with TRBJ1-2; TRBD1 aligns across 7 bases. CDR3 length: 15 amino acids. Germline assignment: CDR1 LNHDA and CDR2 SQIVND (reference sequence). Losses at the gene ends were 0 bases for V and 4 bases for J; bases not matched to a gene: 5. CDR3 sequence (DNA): TGTGCCAGTAGTATAGATCATGCAGGGGGCTATGGCTACACCTTC. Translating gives CASSIDHAGGYGYTF. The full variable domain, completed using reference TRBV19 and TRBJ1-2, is DGGITQSPKYLFRKEGQNVTLSCEQNLNHDAMYWYRQDPGQGLRLIYYSQIVNDFQKGDIAEGYSVSREKKESFPLTVTSAQKNPTAFYLCASSIDHAGGYGYTFGSGTRLTVV.

For the CDR3, the DNA is TGTGCCAGCAGCCTCCAGGGGGCTTTGACTGAAGCTTTCTTT. It translates to CASSLQGALTEAFF. The chain is built from TRBV7-8 and TRBJ1-1; 8 nucleotides line up with TRBD1. Germline loops: CDR1 SGHVS, CDR2 FQNEAQ. CDR3 size: 14 residues. Trimming cost V 5 bases and J 5 bases; bases outside gene matches: 7.

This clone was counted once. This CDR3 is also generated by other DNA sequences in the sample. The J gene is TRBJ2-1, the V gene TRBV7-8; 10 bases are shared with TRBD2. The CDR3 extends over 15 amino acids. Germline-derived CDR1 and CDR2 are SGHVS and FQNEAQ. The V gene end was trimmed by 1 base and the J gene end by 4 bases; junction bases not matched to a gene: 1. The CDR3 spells CASSLVAGGYNEQFF. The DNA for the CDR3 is TGTGCCAGCAGCTTAGTAGCGGGGGGATACAATGAGCAGTTCTTC.